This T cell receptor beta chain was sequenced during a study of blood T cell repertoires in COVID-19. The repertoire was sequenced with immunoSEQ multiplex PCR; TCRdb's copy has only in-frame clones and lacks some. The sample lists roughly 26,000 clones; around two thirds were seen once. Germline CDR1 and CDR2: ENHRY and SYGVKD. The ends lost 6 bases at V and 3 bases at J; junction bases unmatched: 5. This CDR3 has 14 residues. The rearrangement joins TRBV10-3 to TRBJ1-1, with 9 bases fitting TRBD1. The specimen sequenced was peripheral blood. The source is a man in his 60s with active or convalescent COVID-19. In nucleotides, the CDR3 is TGTGCCATCAGGACAGGGGGTGGTGACACTGAAGCTTTCTTT. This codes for CAIRTGGGDTEAFF.